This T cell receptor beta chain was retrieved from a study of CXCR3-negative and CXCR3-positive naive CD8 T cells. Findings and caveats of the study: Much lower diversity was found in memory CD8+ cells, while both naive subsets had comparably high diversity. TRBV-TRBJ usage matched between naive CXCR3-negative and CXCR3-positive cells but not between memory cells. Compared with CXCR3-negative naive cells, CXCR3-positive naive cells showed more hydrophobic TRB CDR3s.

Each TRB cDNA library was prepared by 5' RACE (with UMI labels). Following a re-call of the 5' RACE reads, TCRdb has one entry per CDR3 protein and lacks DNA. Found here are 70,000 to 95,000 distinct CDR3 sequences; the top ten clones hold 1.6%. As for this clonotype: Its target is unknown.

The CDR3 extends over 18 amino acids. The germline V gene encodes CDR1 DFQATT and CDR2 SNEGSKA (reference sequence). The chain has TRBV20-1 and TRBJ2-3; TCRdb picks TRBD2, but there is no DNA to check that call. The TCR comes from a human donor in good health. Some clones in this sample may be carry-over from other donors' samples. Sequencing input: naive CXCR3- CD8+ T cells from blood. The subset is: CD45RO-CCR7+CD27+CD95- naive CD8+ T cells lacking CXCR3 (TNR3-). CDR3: CSARGASGGFVRTDTQYF.